One and the same sample provided the 29 T cell receptor beta chains below, sequenced in a study of kidney transplant recipient with SARS-CoV-2 infection. MiXCR, applied by TCRdb to the reads, yields one record per CDR3 protein. The table shows 200,000 to 300,000 distinct CDR3 sequences, with under 30% occurring only once. This specimen consisted of a blood sample, obtained at baseline and between days 110 and 120 from a kidney transplant recipient. All receptors come from a male patient in his thirties who had COVID-19 and was a kidney transplant recipient. The T cells may partly be graft donor cells.

Remarks on this clonotype: This sequence may be a read error, since a much larger clone differs from it by one base. The chain couples TRBV3-1 to TRBJ1-2; D is unclear. Germline values: CDR1 LGHDT, CDR2 YNNKEL (reference sequence). The CDR3 is 17 amino acids. V gave up 2 bases and J gave up 4 bases, with 20 bases separating them. The CDR3 is CASSQHRTLRRTYGYTF. CDR3 DNA sequence: TGTGCCAGCAGCCAACACCGCACCCTTCGAAGGACCTATGGCTACACCTTC.

The chain links TRBV7-2 to TRBJ2-3, with D perhaps TRBD2 (6 bases). The CDR3 runs to 15 residues. Looked up from germline, CDR1 is SGHTA and CDR2 is FQGNSA. Trimming shortened V by 3 bases and J by 8 bases, and 18 bases separated the two germline ends. For the CDR3, the DNA is TGTGCCAGCAGCTTGGAGCTAGCGAGTGCAGGTACGCAGTATTTT. Its protein product is CASSLELASAGTQYF.

The sample holds many counts of this clonotype. V is TRBV9 and J is TRBJ2-2, with 9 bases identical to TRBD2. J was trimmed by 0 bases and V by 0 bases; bases with no gene match: 9. Germline V gives CDR1 SGDLS, CDR2 YYNGEE. This CDR3 contains 19 residues. CDR3 coding DNA: TGTGCCAGCAGCGTAGGAGGTGTTAGCGGGGGACCGAACACCGGGGAGCTGTTTTTT. Its protein is CASSVGGVSGGPNTGELFF. Filled out from reference TRBV9 and TRBJ2-2, the complete variable domain reads DSGVTQTPKHLITATGQRVTLRCSPRSGDLSVYWYQQSLDQGLQFLIQYYNGEERAKGNILERFSAQQFPDLHSELNLSSLELGDSALYFCASSVGGVSGGPNTGELFFGEGSRLTVL.

Notes on this clonotype: A much larger clone lies one base from this, so it may be a read error. The chain carries TRBV5-5 and TRBJ1-2; D gene unclear. Germline V CDR1 and CDR2: SGHKS, YYEKEE (reference sequence). V shed 7 bases and J shed 4 bases, with 23 bases lying between them. The CDR3 is 16 amino acids. As DNA, the CDR3 is TGTGCCAGCTCATTGGGTGTCTCGCGAAAGACCTATGGCTACACCTTC. Translating gives CASSLGVSRKTYGYTF.

Comments on this clonotype: A much larger clone lies one base from this, so it may be a read error. V gene TRBV24-1 combines with J gene TRBJ2-5; D call uncertain. CDR1 is KGHDR and CDR2 is SFDVKD in the germline V gene. Trimming left V 4 bases short and J 9 bases short, with 8 bases between. This CDR3 is 11 amino acids long. The CDR3 DNA is TGTGCCACCAGTGAAGGAAAGGCCCAGTACTTC. Translated: CATSEGKAQYF.

At least ten counts were recorded for this clonotype. V and J are TRBV10-3 and TRBJ2-7; TRBD1 aligns across 7 bases. The CDR3 totals 16 residues. Trimming at V came to 3 bases and at J to 2 bases, leaving 10 bases not matched to a gene. From germline, CDR1 is ENHRY and CDR2 SYGVKD. The CDR3 loop reads CAISDTRQGKTYEQYF. CDR3 nucleotide sequence: TGTGCCATCAGTGATACCCGACAGGGCAAAACCTACGAGCAGTACTTC.

This clonotype was picked up a small number of times. The chain uses TRBV30 and TRBJ1-2; no firm D call. This CDR3 has 16 residues. From germline, CDR1 is GTSNPN and CDR2 SVGIG (reference sequence). V was pared by 1 base and J by 4 bases, with 19 bases between. The CDR3 sequence: CAWSAMRYRKTYGYTF. The CDR3 DNA reads TGTGCCTGGAGTGCGATGCGTTATAGAAAGACCTATGGCTACACCTTC.

This clonotype occurred many times. V and J are TRBV20-1 and TRBJ2-7, with a tentative D call TRBD1 (6 bases). From germline, CDR1 is DFQATT and CDR2 SNEGSKA (reference sequence). V gave up 6 bases and J gave up 0 bases, with 12 bases separating them. The CDR3 runs 13 residues. CDR3 nucleotide sequence: TGCAGTGCAGGCGGACAGAGCTCCTACGAGCAGTACTTC. Its protein product is CSAGGQSSYEQYF.

This clonotype was observed many times. This chain links TRBV5-4 with TRBJ1-2; D unclear. The CDR3 loop spans 13 amino acids. Germline CDR1 reads SGHNT; CDR2 reads YYREEE (reference sequence). The V gene lost 2 bases and the J gene lost 8 bases, with 13 bases spanning the gap. The CDR3 coding sequence is TGTGCCAGCAGCTTTAATCCCCTCGACGGCTACACCTTC. Residues: CASSFNPLDGYTF.

This clonotype was detected many times. The gene calls are TRBV5-6 and TRBJ1-2; no firm D call. In germline, CDR1 is SGHDT, CDR2 YYEEEE. V gave up 7 bases and J gave up 4 bases, with 23 bases separating them. CDR3 length: 16 residues. The CDR3 here is CASRLPNSRKTYGYTF. The CDR3 nucleotides read TGTGCCAGCCGGTTGCCCAATAGTCGAAAGACCTATGGCTACACCTTC.

This clonotype was counted many times. This chain links TRBV25-1 with TRBJ1-2; D gene uncertain. From germline, CDR1 is MGHDK and CDR2 SYGVNS. V lost 4 bases, J lost 4 bases, and 22 bases lay in between. This CDR3 is built from 17 residues. Here the CDR3 DNA reads TGTGCCAGCAGTGGCGCTCCAGAACTGGGAAAGACCTATGGCTACACCTTC. Protein: CASSGAPELGKTYGYTF.

This clonotype has at least ten counts. The rearrangement uses TRBV6-2 or TRBV6-3 and TRBJ2-7, with D perhaps TRBD1 or TRBD2 (5 bases each). The CDR3 loop spans 17 amino acids. Trimming left V 2 bases short and J 2 bases short, with 19 bases between. Germline CDR1 MNHEY, CDR2 SVGEGT. The CDR3 DNA is TGTGCCAGCAGTTACAGGTTGGGACGCACGGCCGCCTACGAGCAGTACTTC. It encodes CASSYRLGRTAAYEQYF.

The chain recombines TRBV12-2 with TRBJ1-2. TRBV12-2 is shown as a pseudogene. This CDR3 has 17 residues. CDR3 residues: CASRRPWTPRKTYGYTF. CDR3 DNA: TGTGCAAGTCGCAGACCTTGGACTCCACGAAAGACCTATGGCTACACCTTC.

To note about this clonotype: A much larger clone differs from this one at a single base, so this may be a read error. The conserved closing phenylalanine or tryptophan is absent in this CDR3, likely reflecting a read error. This rearrangement joins TRBV24-1 to TRBJ1-2, with D hard to call. V gave up 6 bases and J gave up 4 bases, with 23 bases separating them. CDR1 KGHDR and CDR2 SFDVKD come from the germline V gene. CDR3 size: 17 residues. The CDR3: CATSIGVSTRKTYGYTL. CDR3 nucleotide sequence: TGTGCCACCAGTATTGGTGTTAGTACCAGAAAGACCTATGGCTACACCCTC.

This clonotype was seen many times. This chain joins TRBV30 and TRBJ1-3; D is undetermined. This CDR3 contains 13 residues. V gave up 4 bases and J gave up 1 base, with 8 bases separating them. The germline V gene has CDR1 GTSNPN and CDR2 SVGIG (reference sequence). The DNA for the CDR3 is TGTGCCTGGATTTTCTTGTCTGGAAACACCATATATTTT. This translates into CAWIFLSGNTIYF.

About this clonotype: A much larger clone lies one base from this, so it may be a read error. This sequence joins TRBV28 and TRBJ2-4; D is tentatively TRBD1 or TRBD2 (5 bases each). The last part of the DNA fits TRBJ2-7 better; the J call may be wrong. The CDR3 is 15 amino acids. Germline V gives CDR1 MDHEN, CDR2 SYDVKM. For the CDR3, the DNA is TGTACCAGCAGTGACGGGACCTTCTCCTCCTACGAGCAGTACTTC. This encodes CTSSDGTFSSYEQYF.

In this sample, this clonotype turned up once. This clone may be a read error of a much larger clone one base away. CDR3 DNA sequence: TGCAGTACTCCCCTGAGGGGGCGGGATGGCTACACCTTC. Protein: CSTPLRGRDGYTF. J is TRBJ1-2 and V is TRBV20-1; 7 nucleotides agree with TRBD1. This CDR3 has 13 residues. Germline CDR1 DFQATT, CDR2 SNEGSKA (reference sequence). Losses at the gene ends were 8 bases for V and 6 bases for J; bases not matched to a gene: 12.

As to this clonotype: Given a much more abundant clone one base away, this may be a read error. The rearrangement uses TRBV11-3 and TRBJ1-6; tentative D call: TRBD1 (6 bases). The CDR3 length is 15 residues. Per germline, CDR1 SGHNT and CDR2 YENEEA. The V end was cut by 2 bases, the J end by 8 bases, with 13 bases between. The CDR3 DNA is TGTGCCAGCAGCTTACGAGGACAGTATGATTCACCCCTCCACTTT. It specifies CASSLRGQYDSPLHF.

A few counts support this clonotype. The chain joins TRBV13 to TRBJ2-1; a weak D match, TRBD1 (6 bases). In germline, CDR1 is PRHDT, CDR2 FYEKMQ (reference sequence). V gave up 0 bases and J gave up 7 bases, with 16 bases separating them. This CDR3 has 16 residues. The CDR3 coding sequence is TGTGCCAGCAGCTTAGGACCCCCCGGGACACTTAATGAGCAGTTCTTC. Translation: CASSLGPPGTLNEQFF.

On this clonotype itself: This clone may be a read error of a much larger clone one base away. Since no conserved phenylalanine or tryptophan closes the CDR3, a read error is the likely cause. J is TRBJ1-2 and V is TRBV6-5; D is ambiguous. Trimming removed 4 bases at V and 5 bases at J, with 17 bases between. The CDR3 covers 15 residues. Germline CDR1 is MNHEY and CDR2 is SVGAGI. CDR3 residues: CASSSAQGNLYGYTS. CDR3 nucleotide sequence: TGTGCCAGCAGTTCTGCGCAAGGGAACCTTTATGGCTACACCTCC.

This clonotype showed up many times. The chain joins TRBV20-1 to TRBJ1-6; the D is unclear. The CDR3 has 15 residues. Trimming took off 3 bases at V and 4 bases at J, with 13 bases between the two ends. Germline CDR1 is DFQATT and CDR2 is SNEGSKA (reference sequence). CDR3: CSARGRASYNSPLHF. The CDR3 DNA is TGCAGTGCTAGGGGCAGAGCATCATATAATTCACCCCTCCACTTT.

This clonotype was picked up a small number of times. This may be a read error: a much more frequent sequence differs by one nucleotide. The V gene is TRBV4-3, the J gene TRBJ1-2; D is undetermined. The CDR3 consists of 17 residues. Trimming took off 3 bases at V and 4 bases at J, with 21 bases between the two ends. Germline V gives CDR1 LGHNA, CDR2 YSLEER. CDR3 sequence: CASSHEVGRRKAYGYTF. CDR3 DNA: TGCGCCAGCAGCCATGAAGTAGGACGTCGAAAGGCCTATGGCTACACCTTC.

With regard to this clonotype: The junction does not match germline at one end; this may be a read error. V usage is TRBV7-7 and J usage is TRBJ1-2; D remains unclear. Germline values: CDR1 SSHAT, CDR2 FNYEAQ (reference sequence). The CDR3 covers 17 residues. CDR3 sequence (DNA): TGTGCCAGCAGCTGGGAGATTAAGTGCCGAAAGACCTATGTCTACACCTTC. Its translation is CASSWEIKCRKTYVYTF.

Turning to this clonotype: A clone one base away is much larger, so this may be a read error. The chain combines TRBV3-1 with TRBJ2-2; D ambiguous. Germline lookup yields CDR1 LGHDT and CDR2 YNNKEL (reference sequence). V shed 5 bases and J shed 5 bases, with 24 bases lying between them. The length of the CDR3 is 18 residues. The CDR3 spells CASSRIHPISGLTGELFF. The CDR3 nucleotides are TGTGCCAGCAGCAGAATCCATCCCATTTCAGGCTTGACCGGGGAGCTGTTTTTT. Full variable domain (rest looked up from reference TRBV3-1 and TRBJ2-2): DTAVSQTPKYLVTQMGNDKSIKCEQNLGHDTMYWYKQDSKKFLKIMFSYNNKELIINETVPNRFSPKSPDKAHLNLHINSLELGDSAVYFCASSRIHPISGLTGELFFGEGSRLTVL.

The rearrangement links TRBV5-4 to TRBJ2-2, with D possibly being TRBD1 or TRBD2 (5 bases each). Germline V CDR1 and CDR2: SGHNT, YYREEE (reference sequence). The CDR3 is 17 amino acids. V shed 7 bases and J shed 2 bases, with 21 bases lying between them. This CDR3 is CASGPSPTGGNTGELFF. Here the CDR3 DNA reads TGTGCCAGCGGCCCTTCCCCTACTGGGGGTAACACCGGGGAGCTGTTTTTT.

This clonotype was seen at least ten times. The genes are TRBV9 and TRBJ1-3, with unresolved D. Trimming took off 0 bases at V and 4 bases at J, with 8 bases between the two ends. Germline V gene lookup returns CDR1 SGDLS and CDR2 YYNGEE. This CDR3 has 14 residues. The CDR3 nucleotides read TGTGCCAGCAGCGTAGGATCGAGCGGAAACACCATATATTTT. Translated: CASSVGSSGNTIYF.

The table lists this clonotype with a few counts. V gene TRBV20-1 combines with J gene TRBJ2-5, with TRBD2 matching 15 bases. Germline values: CDR1 DFQATT, CDR2 SNEGSKA (reference sequence). V lost 5 bases, J lost 2 bases, and 9 bases stayed unmatched. The CDR3 consists of 17 residues. The CDR3 is CSASRTSGGVGQETQYF. DNA of the CDR3: TGCAGTGCTTCCCGGACTAGCGGGGGGGTAGGGCAAGAGACCCAGTACTTC.

This clonotype was observed at least ten times. The rearrangement uses TRBV6-5 and TRBJ1-4; 8 bases line up with TRBD1. V gave up 9 bases and J gave up 0 bases; unmatched junction bases: 12. This CDR3 comprises 17 residues. The V gene's germline CDR1 is MNHEY and CDR2 SVGAGI. Here the CDR3 reads CARARTGRGPTNEKLFF. CDR3 nucleotide sequence: TGTGCCAGAGCGCGGACAGGGCGGGGCCCAACTAATGAAAAACTGTTTTTT.

This clonotype was recorded many times. One end of the junction is discordant with germline, which a read error may explain. In DNA form, the CDR3 reads TGTGCCAGCAGCTTGTTGGGGACCGAAGCCTTT. This encodes CASSLLGTEAF. The rearrangement joins TRBV5-4 to TRBJ1-1; D might be TRBD1 (5 bases). The CDR3 loop spans 11 amino acids. Germline V gene sequence: CDR1 SGHNT, CDR2 YYREEE (reference sequence).